The T cell receptor beta chain described here comes from a study of tumor-infiltrating lymphocytes in primary liver carcinoma. General study results and limits: Paired tumor-adjacent and tumor-blood samples overlapped less than tumor region pairs did.

For each extraction, RNA and DNA were obtained together from approximately 20-30 mg of unsorted bulk tissue. Every patient had chronic HBV infection and was treatment-naive. Every tumor contributed samples taken at five separate regions. Germline values: CDR1 SGHRS, CDR2 YFSETQ. There are 15 residues in the CDR3. Note on this clonotype: The antigen is unknown. An end of the junction differs from the germline gene, which may be a read error.

TCR beta cDNA came from about 470 ng total RNA, primed with a constant-region primer. Amplification in three nested multiplex PCR rounds with slightly modified ARM-PCR gave rise to TCR beta libraries. Researchers ran the first two PCR rounds for roughly 11 cycles each with TRBV1-TRBV30 forward primers and a C-beta reverse primer. TCRdb independently ran MiXCR on the multiplex PCR reads; one entry per CDR3 protein. The sample has approximately 73,000 distinct CDR3 sequences, 71% seen once; the top ten hold approximately 14%. The sample taken for sequencing was liver tumor tissue from sampling region 4. Subset noted: tumor region T4, right-lateral pole. The chain has TRBV5-1 and TRBJ2-7; D is possibly TRBD1 or TRBD2 (5 bases each). This sequence originates from a woman in her sixties with primary liver carcinoma and hepatitis B virus infection. The CDR3 DNA reads as TGCGCCAGCAGCCCCGGGACGATGAGCTCCTATGAGCAGAACTTC. Translating it yields CASSPGTMSSYEQNF.